This T cell receptor beta chain was obtained from a study of blood T cell repertoires in COVID-19. The CDR3 is made up of 12 amino acids. V was trimmed by 4 bases and J by 6 bases, leaving 7 bases between them. Germline-derived CDR1 and CDR2 are SGHDN and FVKESK. Sequencing was performed with immunoSEQ multiplex PCR; in TCRdb, only in-frame clones are kept and a portion is missing. Of about 180,000 clones listed, 88% are singletons. This sequence joins TRBV14 and TRBJ2-1; D remains ambiguous. The origin of this receptor is a woman aged 18-29 years who had recovered from COVID-19. Sequenced input: PBMCs or T cells enriched from blood (not recorded which). In DNA, the CDR3 is TGTGCCAGCAGCCCCCCATCCAATGAGCAGTTCTTC. It is translated as CASSPPSNEQFF.